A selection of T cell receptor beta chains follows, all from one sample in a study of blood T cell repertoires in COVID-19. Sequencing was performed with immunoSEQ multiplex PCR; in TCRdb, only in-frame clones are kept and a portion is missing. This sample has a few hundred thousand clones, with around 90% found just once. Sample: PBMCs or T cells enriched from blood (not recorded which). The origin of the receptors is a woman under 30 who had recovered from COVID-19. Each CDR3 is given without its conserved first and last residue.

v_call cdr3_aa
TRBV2 ASSETGVRNSPLH
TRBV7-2 ASSQRGGSTDTQY
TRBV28 ASSLTKRGVNIQY
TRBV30 AWSIQGDYGYT
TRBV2 AVGRDSYNEQF
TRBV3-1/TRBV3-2 ASSFWTGGGGELF
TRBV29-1 SGRTGPNTEAF
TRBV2 ASRLDPGLGTQY
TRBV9 ASSVDASYSGNTIY
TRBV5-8 ASSFEDRSGTDTQY
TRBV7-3 ASSGQGGITEAF
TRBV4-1 ASSQGDIRTGSRDTQY
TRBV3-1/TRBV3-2 ASSQESGAGGQASNTGELF
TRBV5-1 ASSFRAPYSVTPFGEQF
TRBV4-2 ASSQATGQLLF
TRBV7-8 ASSLTGRGSRNQPQH
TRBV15 ATSRVVGGLENEQF
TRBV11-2 ASSLDQLAGASSYEQY
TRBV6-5 ASSRGQGWDQPQH
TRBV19 ASSIREGRNQPQH
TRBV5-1 ATSRQGPNTGELF
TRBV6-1 ASSEGSGRNEYEQY
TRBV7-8 ASSSIAGVPQETQY
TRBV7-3 ASSTTPDSTDTQY
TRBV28 ASKTGQGGYEQY
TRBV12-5 ASDGGAVSGYT
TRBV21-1 ASSKFRTSGGNEQF
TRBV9 ASSVEFGGQGLYNEQF
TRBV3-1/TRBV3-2 ASSKGSGAQETQY
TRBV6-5 ASSLTAYSNQPQH
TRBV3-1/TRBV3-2 ASSQVSRGRTDTQY
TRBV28 ASTISRGQPQH
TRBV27 ASSLSPGSYEQY
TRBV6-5 ASSGGQPQH
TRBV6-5 ASSLRQGSNYGYT
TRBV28 ASSWGQGFFDGYT
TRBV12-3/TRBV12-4 ASSPAVATEAF
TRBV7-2 ASSLLSFGGGNEQF
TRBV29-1 SVQGNGYT
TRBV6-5 ASSRGGQGNQPQH
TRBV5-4 ASSLETGPYEQY
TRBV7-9 ASSLDRRATNEKLF
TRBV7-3 ASSPSGGNTEAF
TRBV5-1 ASSLVGGSYEQY
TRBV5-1 ASSRDRGRTDTQY
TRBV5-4 ATGLAGGSYNEQF
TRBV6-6 ASSRNPDRGRYGYT
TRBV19 ASSNRPGLHNEQF
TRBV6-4 ASSRDGTSGGNEQF
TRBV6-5 ASFAPGSSYEQY
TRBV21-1 ASSKGDFYTDTQY
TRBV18 ASSPMKQGLNTEAF
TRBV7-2 ASSWTSGGAYEQY
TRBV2 ASSGRQGGQPQH